These T cell receptor beta chains were read from a single sample in a study of T-cell memory formation after mild COVID-19. TCRdb reprocessed the 5' RACE reads via MiXCR and lists one record per CDR3 protein. The sample carries 400,000 or so distinct CDR3 sequences, roughly 20% recorded once. Sequencing input: PBMCs or a T cell subset sorted from them (not recorded which). These TCRs come from an adult woman who had mild COVID-19 (a few samples of this study predate the infection). Cell type and time point are not known. Each CDR3 is given with its conserved first and last residue. Fields, in order: CDR3 protein, CDR3 DNA, clone size, D gene, V gene, J gene. A D gene is named only where the DNA matches it firmly. Clone sizes are given selectively: once, few, many, or a class where the clone is expanded.

CASRTGGKETQYF	TGTGCCAGCAGGACAGGGGGCAAGGAGACCCAGTACTTC	NA	TRBD1	TRBV6-5	TRBJ2-5
CASSLETYTDTQYF	TGTGCCAGCAGCTTAGAAACCTATACAGATACGCAGTATTTT	few	NA	TRBV7-9	TRBJ2-3
CASSIGPSAEAFF	TGTGCCAGTAGTATCGGACCGAGCGCTGAAGCTTTCTTT	few	NA	TRBV19	TRBJ1-1
CASSLAGNFAEAFF	TGTGCCAGCAGCTTAGCCGGGAATTTTGCTGAAGCTTTCTTT	few	NA	TRBV7-9	TRBJ1-1
CASSRTGSLSYEQYF	TGTGCCAGCTCAAGGACAGGCTCTCTCTCCTACGAGCAGTACTTC	few	TRBD1	TRBV18	TRBJ2-7
CSARSTMRGELFF	TGCAGTGCTAGATCCACTATGAGAGGGGAGCTGTTTTTT	NA	NA	TRBV20-1	TRBJ2-2
CSVDRVGINEQFF	TGCAGCGTTGATAGGGTGGGGATCAATGAGCAGTTCTTC	few	NA	TRBV29-1	TRBJ2-1
CASSTNTYGYTF	TGTGCCAGCAGCACGAATACCTATGGCTACACCTTC	NA	NA	TRBV6-2/TRBV6-3	TRBJ1-2
CASSLRYPQSAYNEQFF	TGTGCCAGCAGCCTACGATATCCCCAGTCCGCCTACAATGAGCAGTTCTTC	NA	NA	TRBV7-8	TRBJ2-1
CASTTTGYYGYTF	TGTGCCAGCACCACGACAGGGTACTATGGCTACACCTTC	NA	TRBD1	TRBV7-2	TRBJ1-2
CATSFGNRGRQPQHF	TGTGCCACCAGCTTCGGGAACAGGGGCAGGCAGCCCCAGCATTTT	NA	TRBD1	TRBV15	TRBJ1-5
CATSDTYEQYF	TGTGCCACCAGTGATACCTACGAGCAGTACTTC	many	NA	TRBV24-1	TRBJ2-7
CASSLVVGGRGAFF	TGTGCCAGCAGCTTAGTGGTTGGGGGCCGCGGAGCTTTCTTT	NA	NA	TRBV7-2	TRBJ1-1
CAWSVRGLAHEQYF	TGTGCCTGGAGTGTCAGGGGATTAGCTCACGAGCAGTACTTC	NA	NA	TRBV30	TRBJ2-7
CASESMAGTEAFF	TGTGCCAGCGAGTCTATGGCAGGGACTGAAGCTTTCTTT	NA	NA	TRBV19	TRBJ1-1
CASRGPDLEYF	TGTGCCAGCAGGGGCCCTGACTTAGAGTATTTT	few	NA	TRBV5-6	TRBJ2-3
CASSQLKAGDPEAFF	TGTGCCAGCAGCCAACTTAAAGCGGGGGACCCTGAAGCTTTCTTT	few	NA	TRBV14	TRBJ1-1
CASSLTLSPSGEQFF	TGTGCCAGCAGCTTAACGTTAAGTCCCTCGGGTGAGCAGTTCTTC	many	NA	TRBV7-3	TRBJ2-1
CASSLAAPRGGYTF	TGTGCCAGCAGCTTAGCGGCCCCCAGGGGTGGCTACACCTTC	few	NA	TRBV7-8	TRBJ1-2
CSAPTSGSYEQYF	TGCAGTGCTCCGACTAGCGGGAGCTACGAGCAGTACTTC	few	TRBD2	TRBV20-1	TRBJ2-7
CATSDPGTSGGNTQYF	TGTGCCACCAGTGATCCAGGGACTAGCGGGGGAAATACGCAGTATTTT	NA	TRBD2	TRBV24-1	TRBJ2-3
CATSRDRGRYEQYF	TGTGCCACCAGCAGAGACAGGGGGCGGTACGAGCAGTACTTC	NA	TRBD1	TRBV15	TRBJ2-7
CASSLEGQATDTQYF	TGTGCCAGCAGCTTAGAGGGGCAGGCCACAGATACGCAGTATTTT	many	NA	TRBV7-9	TRBJ2-3
CASSQERQGRGYGYTF	TGTGCCAGCAGCCAAGAAAGGCAGGGGAGAGGCTATGGCTACACCTTC	NA	NA	TRBV3-1	TRBJ1-2
CASSSVPGQGTETQYF	TGCGCCAGCAGCTCCGTCCCGGGACAGGGGACGGAGACCCAGTACTTC	few	TRBD1	TRBV5-1	TRBJ2-5
CASSYSGGDKTQYF	TGTGCCAGCAGCTATAGCGGGGGGGACAAGACCCAGTACTTC	NA	TRBD2	TRBV7-9	TRBJ2-5
CASSETLAGVYSYEQYF	TGTGCCAGCAGTGAAACACTAGCGGGAGTATACTCCTACGAGCAGTACTTC	NA	TRBD2	TRBV6-1	TRBJ2-7
CASSRPAQGIFNEQFF	TGTGCCAGCAGCCGGCCAGCTCAGGGGATTTTCAATGAGCAGTTCTTC	NA	NA	TRBV11-3	TRBJ2-1
CSAHRDRAPTDTQYF	TGCAGTGCTCACCGGGACAGGGCCCCCACAGATACGCAGTATTTT	few	TRBD1	TRBV20-1	TRBJ2-3
CSARVGLAGSSGNSPLHF	TGCAGTGCTAGAGTGGGATTGGCCGGCTCTTCGGGTAATTCACCCCTCCACTTT	many	NA	TRBV20-1	TRBJ1-6
CAISSGTALYNEQFF	TGTGCCATCAGTAGTGGGACAGCGCTTTACAATGAGCAGTTCTTC	few	TRBD1	TRBV10-3	TRBJ2-1
CASSYLGQGIHEQYF	TGTGCCAGCAGTTACTTGGGACAGGGGATTCACGAGCAGTACTTC	NA	TRBD1	TRBV6-5	TRBJ2-7
CASSRLTGGGTEAFF	TGCGCCAGCAGCCGCCTAACAGGGGGAGGCACTGAAGCTTTCTTT	NA	TRBD1	TRBV4-1	TRBJ1-1
CATSRDRESNQPQHF	TGTGCCACCAGCAGAGACAGGGAAAGCAATCAGCCCCAGCATTTT	few	NA	TRBV15	TRBJ1-5
CASKPGHPTGELFF	TGTGCCAGCAAGCCCGGACACCCCACCGGGGAGCTGTTTTTT	NA	NA	TRBV12-3/TRBV12-4	TRBJ2-2
CASSLAPLGQLTYEQYF	TGCGCCAGCAGCTTGGCCCCCCTGGGACAGCTTACCTACGAGCAGTACTTC	NA	TRBD1	TRBV5-1	TRBJ2-7
CASSQVGYVYEQYF	TGTGCCAGCAGCCAAGTGGGGTACGTCTACGAGCAGTACTTC	once	NA	TRBV4-2	TRBJ2-7
CASSLAGGTTDTQYF	TGCGCCAGCAGCTTGGCGGGCGGGACCACAGATACGCAGTATTTT	few	NA	TRBV5-1	TRBJ2-3
CATSTVGLNTEAFF	TGTGCCACCAGCACCGTGGGGCTAAACACTGAAGCTTTCTTT	few	NA	TRBV15	TRBJ1-1
CASSLSLDIGANGYTF	TGTGCCAGCAGTTTATCGTTGGACATAGGGGCCAATGGCTACACCTTC	NA	NA	TRBV27	TRBJ1-2
CASTPGGSYEQYF	TGTGCCAGCACTCCAGGGGGGTCTTACGAGCAGTACTTC	few	NA	TRBV7-2	TRBJ2-7
CASSSQGGAYEQYF	TGTGCCAGCAGCTCCCAGGGTGGCGCCTACGAGCAGTACTTC	few	NA	TRBV5-5	TRBJ2-7
CASTWDREDSNQPQHF	TGTGCCAGCACCTGGGACAGGGAAGATAGCAATCAGCCCCAGCATTTT	NA	TRBD1	TRBV2	TRBJ1-5
CASSQSGRKGEKLFF	TGTGCCAGCAGCCAATCCGGGAGGAAAGGTGAAAAACTGTTTTTT	NA	NA	TRBV16	TRBJ1-4
CASSQGDRGSNQPQHF	TGTGCCAGCAGCCAAGGGGACAGGGGTAGCAATCAGCCCCAGCATTTT	few	TRBD1	TRBV3-1	TRBJ1-5
CASSEDGTDTQYF	TGTGCCAGCAGTGAAGACGGCACAGATACGCAGTATTTT	NA	NA	TRBV2	TRBJ2-3
CASSYSNTQPQHF	TGTGCCAGCAGTTACTCGAACACCCAGCCCCAGCATTTT	few	NA	TRBV6-6	TRBJ1-5
CAFSDRVNSPLHF	TGTGCCTTCTCCGACAGGGTTAATTCACCCCTCCACTTT	few	TRBD1	TRBV2	TRBJ1-6
CASSHGSGNTDTQYF	TGTGCCAGCAGTCATGGTAGCGGGAACACAGATACGCAGTATTTT	few	TRBD2	TRBV6-1	TRBJ2-3
CATSRDYKGRPLSSYEQYF	TGTGCCACCAGCAGAGATTACAAGGGTCGACCGCTGAGCTCCTACGAGCAGTACTTC	NA	NA	TRBV15	TRBJ2-7
CASSSRTGSDTQYF	TGTGCCAGCAGTTCAAGGACTGGCTCGGATACGCAGTATTTT	NA	NA	TRBV12-3/TRBV12-4	TRBJ2-3
CSAEFRDNEQFF	TGCAGTGCCGAGTTCCGGGACAATGAGCAGTTCTTC	NA	NA	TRBV29-1	TRBJ2-1
CASSPTSFGRNEKFF	TGTGCCAGCAGCCCGACTAGCTTCGGGCGCAATGAGAAGTTCTTC	NA	TRBD2	TRBV11-3	TRBJ2-1
CASGDTEAFF	TGTGCCAGCGGGGACACTGAAGCTTTCTTT	NA	NA	TRBV3-1	TRBJ1-1
CASSQSGSFSTDTQYF	TGCGCCAGCAGCCAGTCGGGTTCCTTTAGCACAGATACGCAGTATTTT	NA	NA	TRBV5-1	TRBJ2-3
CATSGLTGSSYNEQFF	TGTGCCACCAGTGGGCTGACAGGCAGCTCCTACAATGAGCAGTTCTTC	few	NA	TRBV24-1	TRBJ2-1
CASSLRGAASSEAFF	TGTGCCAGCAGCTTAAGGGGCGCGGCGAGTTCTGAAGCTTTCTTT	once	NA	TRBV7-3	TRBJ1-1
CASSERQWDSPLHF	TGTGCCAGCAGTGAACGACAGTGGGATTCACCCCTCCACTTT	NA	NA	TRBV6-1	TRBJ1-6